The source of this T cell receptor (beta chain) is a study of cytomegalovirus exposure and HLA in healthy donors. General study results and limits: Earlier analysis found most TCR beta V segments productive about 87% or about 30% of the time. Both high specificity and high sensitivity reportedly marked the classifier's diagnosis of cytomegalovirus status. Associated with cytomegalovirus, according to the listing, were 150 to 200 TCR beta chains.

About this clone itself: The antigen is not known. The junction and the germline gene differ at one end; a read error may be behind it.

It was with 60 Vbeta and 13 Jbeta primers that the PCR ran. Authors' data handling: Unique TCR beta chains numbered roughly 80 million in a later analysis, with roughly 10 million shared. This table comes from immunoSEQ multiplex PCR, and its TCRdb copy is limited to in-frame clones, with some not included. Clonal size and the V and J genes are those of that table, whereas D and trimming came from the DNA. The table lists roughly 150,000 clones, roughly 80% of them singletons, with roughly 4% in the top ten. Germline V gene data show CDR1 as SSHAT and CDR2 as FNYEAQ (reference sequence). The CDR3 consists of 13 residues.

The sample taken for sequencing was PBMCs. The source of this sequence is a woman between 40 and 55 years old in good health and CMV-seropositive. The J gene is TRBJ2-3, the V gene TRBV7-7; unclear D gene. The CDR3 sequence is CASSLSWADTQYF. The CDR3 region has the DNA TGTGCTAGCAGCTTAAGCTGGGCCGATACGCAGTATTTT.